This TCR beta chain was documented in a study of blood T cell repertoires in COVID-19. CDR3 length: 12 residues. V lost 0 bases, J lost 6 bases, and 2 bases lay in between. The germline gives CDR1 SGHTA, CDR2 FQGNSA. Methods used by the authors: Reference gene primer amplification yielded estimated nucleated cell counts. Sequencing used immunoSEQ multiplex PCR; TCRdb keeps in-frame clones, though not all of them. For V, J and clone size, that table is used; D and trimming come from the DNA. The repertoire has a few hundred thousand clones, about 91% of them found once; the top ten carry roughly 12%. The V and J genes are TRBV7-2 and TRBJ2-2; D uncertain. The sequenced sample was peripheral blood. This receptor was obtained from a woman aged 45-59 years with COVID-19, enrolled during active disease. As DNA, the CDR3 is TGTGCCAGCAGCTTAGCCTCCGGGGAGCTGTTTTTT. Its protein product is CASSLASGELFF.